This entry lists 10 T cell receptor beta chains sequenced from one sample in a study of T cells in Graves' hyperthyroidism and ophthalmopathy. RNA transcripts served as the template for amplifying TCR beta CDR3 regions. The TCR CDR3 first-round RT-PCR relied on the HTBI primer set. TCRdb itself ran the multiplex PCR reads through MiXCR, one entry per CDR3 protein. Of approximately 400,000 distinct CDR3 sequences listed, approximately 15% were seen once; the top ten hold less than 20%. The material sequenced was blood. These receptor sequences come from a woman under 40 with Graves' ophthalmopathy.

The chain employs TRBV20-1 and TRBJ2-5; D may be TRBD2 (6 bases). The CDR3 extends over 13 amino acids. The germline gives CDR1 DFQATT, CDR2 SNEGSKA (reference sequence). The CDR3 region has the DNA TGCAGCCGACTAGAGGGCCCCCAAGAGACCCAGTACTTC. It specifies CSRLEGPQETQYF.

The chain employs TRBV19 and TRBJ1-3; D is uncertain. Trimming cost V 5 bases and J 1 base, with 6 bases left between them. Germline CDR1 is LNHDA and CDR2 is SQIVND (reference sequence). This CDR3 spans 13 amino acids. This CDR3 reads CASSWSSGNTIYF. CDR3 sequence (DNA): TGTGCCAGTAGTTGGTCTTCTGGAAACACCATATATTTT.

This clonotype was seen more than once but under ten times. This chain connects TRBV29-1 to TRBJ1-2; D uncertain. In germline, CDR1 is SQVTM, CDR2 ANQGSEA. CDR3 length equals 17 residues. The ends were cut back, 2 bases at V and 4 bases at J, with 23 bases in the middle. The CDR3 here is CSVETLGSALSTYGYTF. The CDR3 region has the DNA TGCAGCGTTGAAACCCTGGGTTCGGCACTTTCGACCTATGGCTACACCTTC.

This clonotype was detected many times. V usage is TRBV20-1 and J usage is TRBJ1-5; D ambiguous. V lost 2 bases to trimming and J lost 0 bases, with 8 bases between them. CDR3 length: 14 amino acids. From germline, CDR1 is DFQATT and CDR2 SNEGSKA (reference sequence). This CDR3 reads CSARFPDSNQPQHF. CDR3 bases: TGCAGTGCTAGATTTCCGGATAGCAATCAGCCCCAGCATTTT.

In its sample, this clonotype was seen many times. The chain joins TRBV19 to TRBJ2-5, with 7 bases fitting TRBD1. The trim removed 8 bases at V and 3 bases at J, leaving 18 bases unmatched. The germline CDR1 and CDR2 sequences are LNHDA and SQIVND (reference sequence). This CDR3 contains 17 residues. The CDR3 is CASHKTGIGITEETQYF. The CDR3 DNA is TGTGCCAGTCATAAGACAGGGATCGGAATAACGGAAGAGACCCAGTACTTC.

This clonotype appeared many times. The chain employs TRBV3-1 and TRBJ2-7; 8 nucleotides align to TRBD2. Germline V lookup: CDR1 LGHDT, CDR2 YNNKEL (reference sequence). V shed 1 base, J shed 5 bases, and the junction held 7 bases outside the gene matches. The CDR3 spans 15 residues. Here the CDR3 reads CASSQAGTRAHEQYF. For the CDR3, the DNA is TGTGCCAGCAGCCAAGCCGGGACTAGGGCCCACGAGCAGTACTTC.

This clonotype appeared a few times. The gene calls are TRBV7-3 and TRBJ1-2, with D unresolved. Trimming took off 0 bases at V and 3 bases at J, with 5 bases between the two ends. Germline V lookup: CDR1 SGHTA, CDR2 FQGTGA. This CDR3 is 13 amino acids long. The CDR3 bases are TGTGCCAGCAGCTTAACCCAGGACTATGGCTACACCTTC. Encoded protein: CASSLTQDYGYTF.

The chain links TRBV20-1 to TRBJ2-5; TRBD2 is a possible D gene (5 bases). CDR3 size: 11 residues. V lost 0 bases and J 7 bases, leaving 6 bases between the germline ends. Germline assignment: CDR1 DFQATT and CDR2 SNEGSKA (reference sequence). The CDR3 sequence: CSARDAGTQYF. The CDR3 DNA reads TGCAGTGCTAGAGACGCGGGGACCCAGTACTTC.

V usage is TRBV20-1 and J usage is TRBJ2-4; 8 bases fit TRBD1. CDR3 size: 19 residues. With V trimmed by 7 bases and J by 0 bases, 20 bases remained unmatched. Germline assignment: CDR1 DFQATT and CDR2 SNEGSKA (reference sequence). This CDR3 reads CSVVGSGQGEREAKNIQYF. The DNA of the CDR3 is TGCAGTGTCGTAGGGTCCGGACAGGGAGAACGAGAAGCCAAAAACATTCAGTACTTC.

There are many counts of this clonotype. The V call is TRBV20-1, the J call TRBJ1-2, with 7 nucleotides matching TRBD1. Trimming at V came to 0 bases and at J to 4 bases, leaving 11 bases not matched to a gene. Germline V CDR1 and CDR2: DFQATT, SNEGSKA (reference sequence). The CDR3 is 16 residues long. CDR3 coding DNA: TGCAGTGCTAGAGATCTCGACAGGGTCCGTGGCTATGGCTACACCTTC. It translates to CSARDLDRVRGYGYTF.